What follows are 19 T cell receptor beta chains derived from one specimen sequenced in a study of CD8+ T cells in alopecia areata. It was cDNA, reverse transcribed from extracted RNA, that served as the sequencing template. The repertoire was sequenced with immunoSEQ multiplex PCR; TCRdb's copy has only in-frame clones and lacks some. The repertoire consists of some 120,000 clones, none detected only once. Material: lesional skin. The receptors were gathered from a C3H/HeJ mouse with alopecia areata. For this strain, the MHC haplotype corresponds to H2-k.

This clone has a count of ten or more. The gene symbols are mouse symbols. Read coverage stops 4 residues before the CDR3 terminus; the germline J gene supplies the remainder. The chain links TRBV1 to TRBJ2-1; D perhaps matches TRBD1 (6 bases). The V end was cut by 2 bases, the J end by 1 base, with 9 bases between. The CDR3 is made up of 15 amino acids. Per germline, CDR1 NSQYPW and CDR2 LRSPGD (reference sequence). CDR3 DNA, as far as it was read: TGCACCTGCAGTGCAAAGGACAGAAACTATGCT. It specifies CTCSAKDRNYA. The full CDR3 sequence reads CTCSAKDRNYAEQFF.

This clone was counted only a few times. The gene symbols are mouse symbols. The read terminates 4 residues ahead of where the CDR3 ends, so the germline J gene completes it. The chain couples TRBV17 to TRBJ2-5, with 9 bases fitting TRBD2. The germline V gene encodes CDR1 MNHDT and CDR2 YYDKIL. The V gene end was trimmed by 5 bases and the J gene end by 2 bases; junction bases not matched to a gene: 5. The CDR3 length is 15 residues. The CDR3 reads CASSASWGGQDTQYF. The sequenced part of the CDR3 DNA is TGTGCTAGCAGTGCCTCCTGGGGGGGCCAAGAC.

Concerning this clone: Genes and germline come from the mouse. The CDR3 end is not reached by the read, which stops 4 residues before it; the germline J gene fills it in. The chain carries TRBV17 and TRBJ2-7; 11 bases line up with TRBD1. Germline V CDR1 and CDR2: MNHDT, YYDKIL. There are 16 residues in the CDR3. The CDR3 sequence: CASSRDLGQGAYEQYF. The DNA read from the CDR3 is TGTGCTAGCAGTAGAGATCTAGGACAGGGGGCTTAT.

This clone was seen at least ten times. Genes and germline come from the mouse. The read ends 4 residues early relative to the CDR3; the germline J gene fills the gap. Other DNA sequences in the sample encode the same CDR3. The chain joins TRBV13-3 to TRBJ2-1; the match to TRBD2 covers 14 bases. The V segment lost 0 bases and the J segment 3 bases; nucleotides outside the gene matches: 2. Germline V lookup: CDR1 NNHDY, CDR2 SYVADS. The CDR3 is 17 residues long. CDR3 sequence reads: CASSDAGLGGRYAEQFF. The DNA read from the CDR3 is TGTGCCAGCAGTGATGCGGGACTGGGGGGGCGCTATGCT.

With regard to this clone: Gene names denote mouse genes. The read halts 4 residues ahead of the CDR3 end, with the missing end drawn from the germline J gene. The chain is built from TRBV14 and TRBJ2-5; the match to TRBD1 covers 9 bases. CDR1 and CDR2 (germline): SGHDT, FRDEAV. This CDR3 region has 16 residues. The CDR3 bases that were read are TGTGCCAGCAGTTTCTACCCCGGGACAGGGAGAGAC. Protein product: CASSFYPGTGRD. The whole CDR3 is CASSFYPGTGRDTQYF.

In this sample, this clone turned up many times. Genes and germline come from the mouse. CDR3 protein: CASRQTGEAEQFF. The sequenced part of the CDR3 DNA is TGTGCCAGCAGACAGACTGGGGAGGCT. The chain is built from TRBV13-3 and TRBJ2-1; 8 nucleotides line up with TRBD2. The CDR3 end lies 4 residues beyond the end of the read and is filled in from the germline J gene. CDR3 length: 13 residues. CDR1 is NNHDY, CDR2 SYVADS, per germline.

Note on this clone: Germline and genes here are mouse. The read ends 4 residues shy of where the CDR3 ends; the end is completed using the germline J gene. The chain recombines TRBV13-2 with TRBJ1-4, with D unresolved. CDR1 is NNHNN, CDR2 SYGAGS, per germline (reference sequence). Trimming took off 0 bases at V and 1 base at J, with 7 bases between the two ends. This CDR3 has 15 amino acids. Partial CDR3 DNA: TGTGCCAGCGGTGATGCAGAGGGTTCCAACGAA. The encoded protein is CASGDAEGSNE. The whole CDR3 is CASGDAEGSNERLFF.

A few counts support this clone. Gene and germline names: mouse. The DNA ends 4 residues before the CDR3 does, and the rest of the CDR3 is filled in from the germline J gene. The chain recombines TRBV13-3 with TRBJ2-3; TRBD2 agrees at 10 bases. Looked up from germline, CDR1 is NNHDY and CDR2 is SYVADS. This CDR3 spans 16 amino acids. The V gene end was trimmed by 5 bases and the J gene end by 2 bases; junction bases not matched to a gene: 8. CDR3 DNA (partial): TGTGCCAGCAGCCCTTACTGGGGGGGTGTTGCAGAA. Its protein is CASSPYWGGVAE. The complete CDR3 reads CASSPYWGGVAETLYF.

This clone has only a few counts. Gene and germline names: mouse. The read ends 4 residues shy of where the CDR3 ends; the end is completed using the germline J gene. In the same sample, other DNA sequences code for this CDR3. The V gene is TRBV1, the J gene TRBJ1-2; D possibly corresponds to TRBD1 (6 bases). V lost 1 base and J lost 3, with 12 bases in between. Germline assignment: CDR1 NSQYPW and CDR2 LRSPGD (reference sequence). This CDR3 is 15 amino acids long. The CDR3 loop is CTCSAVRGGDSDYTF. The covered CDR3 bases are TGCACCTGCAGTGCAGTCAGGGGAGGGGACTCC.

About this clone: At residue 13, TCRdb's protein disagrees with the DNA translation; the protein shown here derives from the DNA. All gene names here are mouse names. With the read ending 3 residues before the CDR3 end, the germline J gene is used to fill in that end. The chain carries TRBV13-3 and TRBJ1-3; 8 nucleotides match TRBD1. Looked up from germline, CDR1 is NNHDY and CDR2 is SYVADS. V was pared by 1 base and J by 2 bases, with 5 bases of the junction left unmatched. The CDR3 has 16 amino acids. The chain's CDR3 is CASSDWADRAGNTLYF. The covered CDR3 bases are TGTGCCAGCAGTGATTGGGCGGACAGGGCTGGAAATACG.

This clone was found a few times. The gene names here belong to mouse. The read ends 4 residues before the CDR3 terminus; that terminus is restored from the germline J gene. The chain is built from TRBV1 and TRBJ2-2, with 8 bases that match TRBD2. The germline V gene encodes CDR1 NSQYPW and CDR2 LRSPGD (reference sequence). The CDR3 runs to 15 residues. Losses at the gene ends were 4 bases for V and 2 bases for J; bases not matched to a gene: 3. The CDR3 loop is CTCSVWGANTGQLYF. The sequenced part of the CDR3 DNA is TGCACCTGCAGTGTCTGGGGGGCCAACACCGGG.

Concerning this clone: Here the gene names and germline are mouse. The read ends 4 residues shy of where the CDR3 ends; the end is completed using the germline J gene. The rearrangement links TRBV13-2 to TRBJ2-3, with TRBD2 matching 9 bases. The germline V gene encodes CDR1 NNHNN and CDR2 SYGAGS (reference sequence). Trimming took 2 bases from V and 0 from J; bases not matched to a gene: 7. CDR3 length: 17 residues. The CDR3 reads CASGEGWGGSSAETLYF. Incomplete CDR3 DNA: TGTGCCAGCGGTGAGGGGTGGGGGGGCTCTAGTGCAGAA.

Regarding this clone: Mouse gene names apply. Read data end 4 residues before the CDR3 end; the end is taken from the germline J gene. V gene TRBV13-2 combines with J gene TRBJ1-1; weak D call: TRBD1 (6 bases). The CDR3 is made up of 14 amino acids. V lost 3 bases and J 0 bases, leaving 9 bases between the germline ends. CDR1 is NNHNN and CDR2 is SYGAGS in the germline V gene (reference sequence). CDR3 DNA, as far as it was read: TGTGCCAGCGGTGGGGACAAAACAAACACA. This codes for CASGGDKTNT. The whole CDR3 protein reads CASGGDKTNTEVFF.

This clone was seen ten or more times. Gene names are the mouse ones. The CDR3 goes on 4 residues after the read ends, and that part is filled in from the germline J gene. This chain links TRBV13-3 with TRBJ2-1; the match to TRBD2 covers 10 bases. Germline V gene lookup returns CDR1 NNHDY and CDR2 SYVADS. Trimming removed 0 bases from V and 6 bases from J; junction bases left unmatched: 3. CDR3 size: 15 residues. CDR3 in amino acids: CASSDAGGALAEQFF. The sequenced part of the CDR3 DNA is TGTGCCAGCAGTGATGCTGGGGGGGCGCTTGCT.

This clone came up many times. The genes and germline here are from mouse. The observed sequence ends 4 residues before the CDR3 terminus, with the missing tail filled in from the germline J gene. The chain links TRBV13-3 to TRBJ2-1, with D perhaps matching TRBD1 (5 bases). Germline CDR1 is NNHDY and CDR2 is SYVADS. The CDR3 length is 12 residues. Trimming left V 6 bases short and J 5 bases short, with 9 bases between. CDR3 sequence reads: CASTNRNAEQFF. The sequenced part of the CDR3 DNA is TGTGCCAGCACCAACAGGAATGCT.

This clone was seen a few times. Gene and germline names: mouse. The CDR3 goes on 4 residues after the read ends, and that part is filled in from the germline J gene. The V and J genes are TRBV1 and TRBJ2-1; weak D call: TRBD1 (6 bases). Germline-derived CDR1 and CDR2 are NSQYPW and LRSPGD (reference sequence). Between the trimmed V and J ends, which lost 5 bases and 6 bases, there was a span of 11 bases. The CDR3 loop spans 13 amino acids. CDR3 in amino acids: CTCSPGDAAEQFF. CDR3 DNA, as far as it was read: TGCACCTGCAGTCCAGGGGATGCTGCT.

Notes on this clone: Mouse gene names apply. The read finishes 4 residues shy of the CDR3 end, and the germline J gene is used to complete it. The chain joins TRBV1 to TRBJ2-2; 11 nucleotides line up with TRBD1. Germline V gene lookup returns CDR1 NSQYPW and CDR2 LRSPGD (reference sequence). The CDR3 runs 17 residues. With 1 base clipped from V and 4 bases from J, the junction kept 5 bases outside the gene matches. The covered CDR3 bases are TGCACCTGCAGTGCAGCCGCGGGACAGGGGGTCACCGGG. Its translation is CTCSAAAGQGVTG. The complete CDR3 sequence is CTCSAAAGQGVTGQLYF.

This clone was seen more than once but under ten times. All gene names here are mouse names. From the germline J gene comes the end of the CDR3, since the read stops 4 residues before it. The rearrangement links TRBV13-3 to TRBJ2-1; 11 bases match TRBD2. The germline CDR1 and CDR2 sequences are NNHDY and SYVADS. V lost 4 bases, J lost 6 bases, and 9 bases stayed unmatched. CDR3 length equals 16 residues. The DNA read from the CDR3 is TGTGCCAGCAGTCTCCGGACTGGGGGGAGGGTTGCT. It is translated as CASSLRTGGRVA. The full CDR3 reads CASSLRTGGRVAEQFF.

Of note for this clone: Gene names refer to mouse genes. The CDR3 end lies 4 residues beyond the end of the read and is filled in from the germline J gene. The V call is TRBV1, the J call TRBJ2-7; 7 nucleotides agree with TRBD1. The CDR3 runs to 14 residues. Germline lookup yields CDR1 NSQYPW and CDR2 LRSPGD (reference sequence). Incomplete CDR3 DNA: TGCACCTGCAGTGCCGACAGGGATTTCCAT. Translation: CTCSADRDFH. The CDR3 reads in full as CTCSADRDFHEQYF. The complete variable domain, with remaining parts taken from reference TRBV1 and TRBJ2-7, reads VTLLEQNPRWRLVPRGQAVNLRCILKNSQYPWMSWYQQDLQKQLQWLFTLRSPGDKEVKSLPGADYLATRVTDTELRLQVANMSQGRTLYCTCSADRDFHEQYFGPGTRLTVL.